Reported below is one TCR beta chain. The data originate from a study of blood T cell repertoires in COVID-19. Overall study context: The samples span acute and convalescent COVID-19 from the United States, Italy and Spain. In each case, the material was cDNA or gDNA derived from T cells, B-cell-depleted T cells, or PBMCs.

Original processing notes: Reference gene primers were amplified, and this amplification served to estimate nucleated cell counts. Using immunoSEQ multiplex PCR, the repertoire was profiled, and TCRdb retains in-frame clones only, with some absent. From that table come the V and J calls and clone size; the DNA was used to work out D and trimming. The sample yields 100,000 to 150,000 clones, 86% seen once. CDR1 is MGHRA, CDR2 YSYEKL, per germline. This CDR3 is 15 amino acids long. V gave up 4 bases and J gave up 9 bases; unmatched junction bases: 12. V gene TRBV4-1 combines with J gene TRBJ1-2, with 9 bases that match TRBD1. The origin of this receptor is a man aged 65 to 79 who had recovered from COVID-19. Sequenced input: peripheral blood. CDR3 sequence reads: CASSLGGGQGFSYTF. The CDR3 nucleotides are TGCGCCAGCAGCCTCGGAGGGGGACAGGGTTTTAGCTACACCTTC.